This TCR beta chain was observed in a study of shared clonotypes between healthy human individuals (TCRdb year 2020). Regarding the research as a whole: The cohort comprised a couple of women and a few men aged 18 to 49 years. Each donor's leukapheresis produced roughly between roughly 0.85 and 10 billion PBMCs. Different laboratories and diverse techniques were used to prepare libraries and sequence TCR repertoires, to increase sequencing depth and limit assay-specific biases. For each donor, CD4 naive and CD4 memory were each given three plates, CD8 naive was given two plates, and CD8 memory was given one plate. To estimate repertoire size and how much clonotypes are shared between individuals, the study performed deep sequencing of blood TCR repertoires from 4 to 6 healthy adults.

About this clone itself: Its antigen remains unidentified. Base quality data are lacking; no much larger clone is found one base away.

Findings and caveats that apply to the study as a whole: Pairwise subsampling indicated that sequencing depth was expected to affect the degree of clonotype sharing among donors. Sampling was limited to blood, and TCR repertoires in tissue likely differ from TCR repertoires in blood. The genetic and exposure-history diversity represented was limited by the small number of donors. Sharing across several donors was observed for roughly 5% of naive CD4, around 3.5% of naive CD8, 2.3% of memory CD4, and less than 0.45% of memory CD8 clonotypes. Estimated clonotype richness was generally larger for naive than for memory subsets. Incomplete sequencing was indicated by rarefaction of sorted-subset datasets, despite the large sequencing depth. Clonotypes shared by all four sorted-subset donors showed higher generation probabilities than non-shared clonotypes.

Using the deep immunoSEQ assay, multiplex PCR amplified TCR CDR3 regions from genomic DNA. Genomic DNA extracted from each cell subset was distributed evenly over all wells of several immunoSEQ 96-well plates, and each plate served as one replicate. For sorted subsets, each replicate PCR was loaded with approximately 190 ng genomic DNA, equivalent to approximately 33,000 T cell genomes. The purified libraries were quantified using a Qubit 3.0 fluorometer, sized with a Bioanalyzer 2100, and then quantified again using the KAPA Library Quantification kit. A separate single-read 150-cycle Illumina NextSeq 550 flow cell was used to sequence each immunoSEQ 96-well plate. Per the original workflow: Because only junctional sequences without quality scores were contained in the immunoSEQ output, filtering matching that applied to full-length reads could not be performed. Sequences were annotated with PyIR, a Python wrapper for IgBLAST v1.9, and V/J genes and CDR3 were assigned using IMGT germline references. Any read was removed if the V/J assignment was weak (E-value above 1e-6), the CDR3 was missing, or the read contained stop codons, out-of-frame junctions, or ambiguous translated residues. A V3J clonotype was defined by an identical inferred V gene, J gene, and CDR3 amino acid sequence. Percentage overlap between repertoires was calculated by dividing the number of shared unique clonotypes by the size of the smaller repertoire. RTK rarefaction, the Chao1 estimator, and Recon v2.1 estimates of unobserved clonotypes were used to assess repertoire richness. Generation probabilities for all TCRbeta clonotypes obtained by the gDNA method from a few donors were computed using OLGA. Held by TCRdb, this immuneACCESS table contains in-frame sequences only and omits some clones. Under half of the omission traces to an unresolved V gene where checked; the cause of the rest is unknown. V, J and clone size are those of that table, while D and trimming were read from the DNA. This sample is represented by nearly 1 million clones; around three quarters of them were singletons. The top ten hold approximately 1.5% of the sample.

Donors were healthy HIV-negative adults with no recently reported acute infections or vaccinations. All donors were Caucasian adults living in Nashville, Tennessee, USA. CD4+ T cells were enriched by magnetic negative selection; naive cells were then positively selected on CD45RA, and the negative fraction formed the memory subset. After blood collection by leukapheresis, PBMCs were isolated using Ficoll-Histopaque density gradient centrifugation and then cryopreserved in the vapor phase of liquid nitrogen. Analytical flow cytometry was used to check the purity and quantity of every magnetically sorted T cell population. Each sorted fraction had its genomic DNA isolated and then quantified by UV absorbance on a Nanodrop 2000c. The sequencing sample was made of memory CD4+ T cells sorted from blood. The cell subset or site tag for this specimen amounts to: CD45RA-negative fraction. This clonotype was sampled from a young man in good health.

At the DNA level, the sequence is TGTGCCAGCAGACTTCAACAGGGGGCCTTTTCCTACAATGAGCAGTTCTTC. It translates as CASRLQQGAFSYNEQFF. The chain joins TRBV27 to TRBJ2-1; TRBD1 agrees with 9 junctional bases. Reading the germline V gene (reference sequence) gives CDR1 MNHEY and CDR2 SMNVEV. The CDR3 spans 17 residues, from the cysteine through the phenylalanine. Only the CDR3 DNA is retained, 51 bases long and in frame from the first base. Clipping removes 6 bases from V and 1 base from J, with 10 as the unmatched junction base count.